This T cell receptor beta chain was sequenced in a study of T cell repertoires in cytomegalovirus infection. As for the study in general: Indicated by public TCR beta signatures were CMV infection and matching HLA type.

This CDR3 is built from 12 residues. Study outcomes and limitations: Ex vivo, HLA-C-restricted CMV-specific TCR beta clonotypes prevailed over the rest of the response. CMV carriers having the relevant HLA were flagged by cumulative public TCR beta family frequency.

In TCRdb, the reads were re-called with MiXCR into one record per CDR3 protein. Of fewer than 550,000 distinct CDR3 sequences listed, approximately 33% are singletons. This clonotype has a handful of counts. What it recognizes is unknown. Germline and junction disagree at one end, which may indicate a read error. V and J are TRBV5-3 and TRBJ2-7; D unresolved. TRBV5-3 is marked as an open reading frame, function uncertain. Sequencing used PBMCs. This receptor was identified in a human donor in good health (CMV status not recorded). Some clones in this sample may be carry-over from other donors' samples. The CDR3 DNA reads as TGTGCCAGCAGCTTGGGGATTTACGAGCAGTACTTC. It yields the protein CASSLGIYEQYF.